A single sample is the source of the 6 T cell receptor beta chains below, sequenced in a study of control samples from healthy donors and cancer patients. Clones were sequenced by immunoSEQ multiplex PCR, and TCRdb holds only the in-frame ones, with some missing. Of approximately 100,000 clones listed, roughly 86% are singletons. Sequenced sample: blood. These receptors came from a man younger than 45 in good health.

The gene calls are TRBV6-1 and TRBJ2-7; a weak D match, TRBD1 (5 bases). Germline values: CDR1 MNHNS, CDR2 SASEGT. Trimming removed 3 bases at V and 1 base at J, with 10 bases between. The CDR3 loop spans 14 amino acids. The CDR3 here is CASSDPGLSYEQYF. The CDR3 nucleotides read TGTGCCAGCAGTGACCCAGGGCTATCCTACGAGCAGTACTTC.

The gene calls are TRBV5-1 and TRBJ1-1; D unresolved. Germline V gives CDR1 SGHRS, CDR2 YFSETQ. Trimming cost V 0 bases and J 0 bases, with 6 bases left between them. This CDR3 is built from 14 residues. The DNA of the CDR3 is TGCGCCAGCAGCTTGGCCGAGATGAACACTGAAGCTTTCTTT. This codes for CASSLAEMNTEAFF.

The chain is built from TRBV9 and TRBJ2-5, with D maybe TRBD2 (7 bases). The germline CDR1 and CDR2 sequences are SGDLS and YYNGEE. The CDR3 extends over 15 amino acids. V dropped 1 base and J dropped 5 bases, with 15 bases sitting between them. CDR3 nucleotide sequence: TGTGCCAGCAGCGTAAACGCGGGGGCCAGGGAGACCCAGTACTTC. Encoded protein: CASSVNAGARETQYF.

The chain has TRBV9 and TRBJ1-2; 7 bases are shared with TRBD1. J lost 6 bases, V lost 3 bases, and 2 bases had no gene match. Germline values: CDR1 SGDLS, CDR2 YYNGEE. The CDR3 length is 12 residues. CDR3 DNA: TGTGCCAGCAGCGCTACAGGGGATGGCTACACCTTC. Translation: CASSATGDGYTF.

This clone has only one observation. The V gene is TRBV18, the J gene TRBJ1-2; tentative D call: TRBD1 (6 bases). The V end lost 2 bases, the J end lost 4 bases, and 14 bases lay between the germline ends. Germline V gives CDR1 KGHSH, CDR2 LQKENI. The CDR3 runs 15 residues. The CDR3 here is CASSPRQEDSYGYTF. The DNA for the CDR3 is TGTGCCAGCTCACCAAGACAGGAAGACTCCTATGGCTACACCTTC.

The chain employs TRBV28 and TRBJ1-2, with D perhaps TRBD1 (6 bases). Trimming took off 5 bases at V and 3 bases at J, with 10 bases between the two ends. The germline V gene has CDR1 MDHEN and CDR2 SYDVKM. The CDR3 sequence is 13 residues long. In nucleotides, the CDR3 is TGTGCCAGCAGTCCTTGGACAGACTATGGCTACACCTTC. Translating gives CASSPWTDYGYTF.